This TCR beta chain was sequenced in a study of blood T cell repertoires in COVID-19. Across the whole study: COVID-19 samples, acute and convalescent, were from the United States, Italy and Spain.

V was shortened by 4 bases and J by 6 bases, with 11 bases between the two germline ends. CDR3 length equals 13 residues. Germline-derived CDR1 and CDR2 are KGHDR and SFDVKD. In the authors' workflow: Nucleated cell counts were estimated from reference gene primer amplification. Data came from immunoSEQ multiplex PCR; TCRdb stores just in-frame clones and leaves some out. From that table come the V and J calls and clone size; the DNA was used to work out D and trimming. Of approximately 170,000 clones listed, more than 75% are singletons. The sequenced sample consisted of peripheral blood. The rearrangement uses TRBV24-1 and TRBJ2-5, with D maybe TRBD2 (5 bases). The receptor's source is a man aged 60 to 69 with active or convalescent COVID-19. CDR3 nucleotides: TGTGCCACCAGTGACCGGGGAGAACAGACCCAGTACTTC. It specifies CATSDRGEQTQYF.